The clone carrying this T cell receptor (beta chain) was seen only a few times. Its target is unknown. The CDR3 sequence is 16 residues long. Germline assignment: CDR1 LGHNA and CDR2 YSLEER. V lost 0 bases and J 3 bases, leaving 14 bases between the germline ends. Time point in this sample: pre-sensitization, week 0. Indicated treatment: therapeutic diphenylcyclopropenone sensitization with weekly scalp DPC. Prior to each patch test being applied, blood was drawn. The data belong to a study of human T cells and chemical hapten exposure. Study outcomes and limitations: TCRs at high frequency, those above 1 in 1000, did not change with DPC sensitization.

TCRdb used MiXCR to reprocess the RACE reads, holding one entry per CDR3 protein. The sample has more than 250,000 distinct CDR3 sequences, approximately 7.5% seen once. Sequences were derived from whole blood, sampled in connection with sensitization to the hapten diphenylcyclopropenone (DPC). This clonotype was obtained from a young man with alopecia areata. Some clones in this sample may be carry-over from other donors' samples. The rearrangement links TRBV4-3 to TRBJ1-2; D is undetermined. The CDR3 loop reads CASSQDSNSRYYGYTF. As DNA, the CDR3 is TGCGCCAGCAGCCAAGATAGTAACTCCCGTTACTATGGCTACACCTTC.